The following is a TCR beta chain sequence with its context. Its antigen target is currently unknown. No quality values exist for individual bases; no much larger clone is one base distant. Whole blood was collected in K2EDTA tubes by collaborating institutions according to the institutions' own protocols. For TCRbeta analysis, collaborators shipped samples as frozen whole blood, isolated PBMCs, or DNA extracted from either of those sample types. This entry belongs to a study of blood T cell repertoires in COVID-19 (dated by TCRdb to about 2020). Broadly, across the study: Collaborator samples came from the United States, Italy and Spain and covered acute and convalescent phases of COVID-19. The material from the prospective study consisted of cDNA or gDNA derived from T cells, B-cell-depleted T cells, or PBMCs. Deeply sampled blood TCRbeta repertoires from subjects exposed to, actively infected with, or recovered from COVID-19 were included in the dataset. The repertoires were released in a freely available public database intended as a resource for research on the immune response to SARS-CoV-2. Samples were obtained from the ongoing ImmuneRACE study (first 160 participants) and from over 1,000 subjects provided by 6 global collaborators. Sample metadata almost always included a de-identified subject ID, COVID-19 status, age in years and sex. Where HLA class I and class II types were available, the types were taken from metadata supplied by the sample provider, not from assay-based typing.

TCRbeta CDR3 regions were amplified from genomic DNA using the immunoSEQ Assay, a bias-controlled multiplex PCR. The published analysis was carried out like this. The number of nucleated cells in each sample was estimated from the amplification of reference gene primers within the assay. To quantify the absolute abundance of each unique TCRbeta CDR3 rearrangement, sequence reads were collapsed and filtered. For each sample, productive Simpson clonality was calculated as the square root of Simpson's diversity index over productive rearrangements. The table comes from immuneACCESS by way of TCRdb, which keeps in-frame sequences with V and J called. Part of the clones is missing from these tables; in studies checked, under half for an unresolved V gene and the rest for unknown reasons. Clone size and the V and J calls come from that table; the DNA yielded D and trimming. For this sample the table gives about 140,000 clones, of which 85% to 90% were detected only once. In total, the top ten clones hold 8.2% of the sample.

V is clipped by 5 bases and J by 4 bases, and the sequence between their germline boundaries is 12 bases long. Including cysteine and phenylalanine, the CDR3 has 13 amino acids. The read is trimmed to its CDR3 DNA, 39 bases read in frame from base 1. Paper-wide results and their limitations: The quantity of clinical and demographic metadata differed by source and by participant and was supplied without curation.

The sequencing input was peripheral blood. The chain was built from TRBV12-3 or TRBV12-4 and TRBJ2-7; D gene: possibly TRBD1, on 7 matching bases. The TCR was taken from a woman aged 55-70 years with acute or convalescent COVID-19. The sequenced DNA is TGTGCCAGCAGTAACCAGGGGGGTTACGAGCAGTACTTC. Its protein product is CASSNQGGYEQYF.